The next 15 T cell receptor beta chains were all read from a single sample in a study of blood T cell repertoires in COVID-19. Assay: immunoSEQ multiplex PCR; the TCRdb copy retains only in-frame clones and omits some. The sample carries 400,000 or so clones, 70% to 90% recorded once. The specimen sequenced was PBMCs or T cells enriched from blood (not recorded which). The receptors were sampled from a woman between 40 and 55 years old with acute COVID-19.

The chain links TRBV3-1 (or the pseudogene TRBV3-2) to TRBJ1-1; 9 positions agree with TRBD1. This CDR3 has 14 amino acids. V lost 6 bases and J lost 4; bases outside the gene matches: 6. Germline V gene data show CDR1 as LGHDT and CDR2 as YNNKEL (reference sequence). The CDR3 here is CASSPGTGFTEAFF. The CDR3 DNA reads as TGTGCCAGCAGTCCCGGGACAGGGTTCACTGAAGCTTTCTTT.

The chain carries TRBV4-1 and TRBJ2-1; 7 bases line up with TRBD1. Germline V gene lookup returns CDR1 MGHRA and CDR2 YSYEKL. The CDR3 is 18 amino acids. V shed 1 base, J shed 4 bases, and the junction held 13 bases outside the gene matches. The chain's CDR3 is CASSQGRRQGIEYNEQFF. CDR3 sequence (DNA): TGCGCCAGCAGCCAAGGTAGGAGACAGGGCATCGAGTACAATGAGCAGTTCTTC.

Only a few counts were recorded for this clone. Other DNA sequences in this sample translate to the same CDR3. The CDR3 DNA sequence: TGTGCCAGCAGCGTAGGAGCAGGGGCCTACGAGCAGTACTTC. It yields the protein CASSVGAGAYEQYF. The chain links TRBV9 to TRBJ2-7, with D tentatively TRBD1 (6 bases). The CDR3 loop spans 14 amino acids. Trimming left V 0 bases short and J 2 bases short, with 9 bases between. Germline V gene lookup returns CDR1 SGDLS and CDR2 YYNGEE.

The chain couples TRBV3-1 (or the pseudogene TRBV3-2) to TRBJ2-7; 7 bases align to TRBD2. The trim removed 1 base at V and 5 bases at J, leaving 5 bases unmatched. CDR1 and CDR2 from the germline V gene are LGHDT and YNNKEL (reference sequence). The CDR3 totals 14 residues. CDR3: CASSQAGGLNEQYF. CDR3 coding DNA: TGTGCCAGCAGCCAAGCGGGGGGTCTCAACGAGCAGTACTTC.

The V call is TRBV7-9, the J call TRBJ2-2; tentative D call: TRBD1 (6 bases). The CDR3 length is 15 residues. Between the trimmed V and J ends, which lost 1 base and 1 base, there was a span of 7 bases. CDR1 is SEHNR and CDR2 is FQNEAQ in the germline V gene (reference sequence). CDR3 in DNA: TGTGCCAGCAGCTTAGAACAGGGGAACACCGGGGAGCTGTTTTTT. It specifies CASSLEQGNTGELFF.

The chain joins TRBV10-2 to TRBJ2-7; TRBD2 aligns across 10 bases. Per germline, CDR1 WSHSY and CDR2 SAAADI. The ends lost 8 bases at V and 4 bases at J; junction bases unmatched: 5. The CDR3 covers 13 residues. CDR3 bases: TGCGCCAGCCAAGCGGGGGGGCGTTACGAGCAGTACTTC. Translating gives CASQAGGRYEQYF.

This clone was recorded only once. Other DNA sequences of this sample code for an identical CDR3. The chain combines TRBV2 with TRBJ2-5; tentatively, D is TRBD1 (5 bases). CDR1 SNHLY and CDR2 FYNNEI come from the germline V gene. The CDR3 length is 13 residues. Between the trimmed V and J ends, which lost 3 bases and 3 bases, there was a span of 8 bases. The CDR3 DNA sequence: TGTGCCAGCAGTGAGGGCAGGGAAGAGACCCAGTACTTC. Protein: CASSEGREETQYF.

J is TRBJ2-2 and V is TRBV12-3 or TRBV12-4; tentatively, D is TRBD1 (6 bases). The V and J ends lost 6 bases and 6 bases respectively, with 11 bases between them. This CDR3 region has 13 residues. CDR3 coding DNA: TGTGCCAGCAGATCTACAGGGCCCGGGGAGCTGTTTTTT. It encodes CASRSTGPGELFF.

The genes are TRBV5-1 and TRBJ1-4; D is uncertain. Trimming left V 4 bases short and J 3 bases short, with 13 bases between. The CDR3 runs 15 residues. Germline CDR1 and CDR2: SGHRS and YFSETQ. CDR3 in DNA: TGCGCCAGCAGCCCGGGTGGTGCTCCTAATGAAAAACTGTTTTTT. Its protein is CASSPGGAPNEKLFF.

The rearrangement links TRBV27 to TRBJ1-1; 7 nucleotides agree with TRBD1. J was trimmed by 4 bases and V by 3 bases; bases with no gene match: 8. This CDR3 is built from 15 residues. Germline CDR1 and CDR2: MNHEY and SMNVEV (reference sequence). DNA for the CDR3: TGTGCCAGCAGTTTCTCAAGGGGGCCCGTCACTGAAGCTTTCTTT. As protein: CASSFSRGPVTEAFF.

This chain uses TRBV5-1 with TRBJ1-1; 10 nucleotides agree with TRBD1. The ends lost 3 bases at V and 5 bases at J; junction bases unmatched: 7. The germline V gene encodes CDR1 SGHRS and CDR2 YFSETQ. The CDR3 is 15 residues long. CDR3 sequence: CASSYKTGGETEAFF. DNA for the CDR3: TGCGCCAGCAGCTACAAGACAGGGGGCGAAACTGAAGCTTTCTTT.

V is TRBV7-9 and J is TRBJ1-2; D is possibly TRBD1 (6 bases). Between the trimmed V and J ends, which lost 5 bases and 4 bases, there was a span of 17 bases. The CDR3 runs 15 residues. The germline V gene encodes CDR1 SEHNR and CDR2 FQNEAQ (reference sequence). The CDR3 loop reads CASSPLQGAGYGYTF. Written as DNA, the CDR3 is TGTGCCAGCAGCCCTCTACAGGGAGCAGGCTATGGCTACACCTTC.

V gene TRBV19 combines with J gene TRBJ2-7; a weak D match, TRBD1 (5 bases). The CDR3 spans 12 residues. Trimming removed 3 bases at V and 4 bases at J, with 7 bases between. Germline CDR1 reads LNHDA; CDR2 reads SQIVND (reference sequence). CDR3 sequence reads: CASSIPGYEQYF. In DNA, the CDR3 is TGTGCCAGTAGTATTCCAGGGTACGAGCAGTACTTC.

The V call is TRBV30, the J call TRBJ1-6, with 8 bases matching TRBD1. CDR3 length: 13 amino acids. Looked up from germline, CDR1 is GTSNPN and CDR2 is SVGIG (reference sequence). With V trimmed by 8 bases and J by 5 bases, 5 bases remained unmatched. CDR3 coding DNA: TGTGCCGGACAGGGTGTCCATAATTCACCCCTCCACTTT. Residues: CAGQGVHNSPLHF.

The chain links TRBV27 to TRBJ1-6; tentative D call: TRBD1 (5 bases). Between the trimmed V and J ends, which lost 3 bases and 6 bases, there was a span of 9 bases. The CDR3 is 14 residues long. Germline CDR1 MNHEY, CDR2 SMNVEV (reference sequence). The CDR3 bases are TGTGCCAGCAGTTTTGGGGCAGCTAATTCACCCCTCCACTTT. The encoded protein is CASSFGAANSPLHF.